Shown below are 30 T cell receptor beta chains from a single sample sequenced in a study of T-cell memory formation after mild COVID-19. TCRdb fed the 5' RACE reads into MiXCR, producing one record per CDR3 protein. The data show roughly 580,000 distinct CDR3 sequences, 15% to 20% seen once. The sequenced material came from PBMCs or a T cell subset sorted from them (not recorded which). These receptors were obtained from an adult woman who had mild COVID-19 (a few samples of this study predate the infection). Cell type and time point are not known.

This clonotype was counted a few times. This chain links TRBV28 with TRBJ2-2; TRBD1 matches 8 bases. The trim removed 5 bases at V and 3 bases at J, leaving 5 bases unmatched. CDR3 length: 15 amino acids. Germline V gives CDR1 MDHEN, CDR2 SYDVKM. The CDR3 DNA reads as TGTGCCAGCAGTGCCTCGGACAGGGACACCGGGGAGCTGTTTTTT. Its translation: CASSASDRDTGELFF.

The chain has TRBV6-1 and TRBJ2-1; no clear D gene. The CDR3 has 15 residues. The V gene lost 2 bases and the J gene lost 7 bases, with 15 bases spanning the gap. Germline V gene lookup returns CDR1 MNHNS and CDR2 SASEGT. CDR3 coding DNA: TGTGCCAGCAGTGAAAGTGTTGTCGGCTCGAATGAGCAGTTCTTC. Protein sequence: CASSESVVGSNEQFF.

The rearrangement uses TRBV5-4 and TRBJ2-3; D uncertain. Trimming took 4 bases from V and 6 from J, leaving 12 bases between them. Per germline, CDR1 SGHNT and CDR2 YYREEE (reference sequence). CDR3 length: 13 residues. The CDR3 nucleotides read TGTGCCAGCAGCCCCGGACCTGTGGATACGCAGTATTTT. This codes for CASSPGPVDTQYF.

This chain joins TRBV20-1 and TRBJ2-7; TRBD1 aligns across 7 bases. CDR3 length: 14 amino acids. Germline loops: CDR1 DFQATT, CDR2 SNEGSKA (reference sequence). V shed 6 bases and J 4 bases; nucleotides not matched to a gene: 12. The CDR3 region is CSAPRQGLAYEQYF. In DNA form, the CDR3 reads TGCAGTGCCCCCCGACAGGGTCTGGCTTACGAGCAGTACTTC.

CDR3 sequence: CASSEVGLAGGKAHTDTQYF. The CDR3 nucleotides are TGTGCCAGCAGTGAAGTCGGACTAGCGGGAGGGAAAGCCCACACAGATACGCAGTATTTT. This chain joins TRBV2 and TRBJ2-3; 15 nucleotides align to TRBD2. V trimming: 1 base; J trimming: 2 bases; junction bases outside the gene matches: 10. CDR3 length: 20 amino acids. The V gene's germline CDR1 is SNHLY and CDR2 FYNNEI.

This clonotype came up many times. V and J are TRBV25-1 and TRBJ1-6; 11 nucleotides line up with TRBD1. Trimming removed 6 bases from V and 9 bases from J; junction bases left unmatched: 7. Germline V gene lookup returns CDR1 MGHDK and CDR2 SYGVNS. The CDR3 runs to 15 residues. The CDR3 is CASSLGTGGISPLHF. CDR3 DNA: TGTGCCAGCAGCCTTGGGACAGGGGGAATTTCACCCCTCCACTTT.

This clonotype showed up just a few times. The rearrangement joins TRBV12-3 or TRBV12-4 to TRBJ2-1; 16 bases line up with TRBD2. V shed 5 bases, J shed 4 bases, and the junction held 5 bases outside the gene matches. CDR3 length: 17 amino acids. This CDR3 reads CASSTGLAGGRYNEQFF. The CDR3, as DNA: TGTGCCAGCAGTACGGGACTAGCGGGGGGGAGGTACAATGAGCAGTTCTTC.

Only a few counts were recorded for this clonotype. The J gene is TRBJ1-4, the V gene TRBV25-1, with unresolved D. V dropped 10 bases and J dropped 3 bases, with 15 bases sitting between them. The CDR3 sequence is 14 residues long. Germline CDR1 is MGHDK and CDR2 is SYGVNS. CDR3: CATNKVPPNEKLFF. The CDR3 region has the DNA TGTGCCACCAATAAGGTTCCGCCTAATGAAAAACTGTTTTTT.

This clonotype was picked up a small number of times. V usage is TRBV12-3 or TRBV12-4 and J usage is TRBJ2-7; D is unclear. The V end lost 5 bases, the J end lost 5 bases, and 13 bases lay between the germline ends. There are 13 residues in the CDR3. Here the CDR3 DNA reads TGTGCCAGCAGTCTTGACCCTTACCACGAGCAGTACTTC. Translated, it gives CASSLDPYHEQYF.

At least ten counts were recorded for this clonotype. The chain combines TRBV27 with TRBJ2-6; the match to TRBD1 covers 12 bases. Germline lookup yields CDR1 MNHEY and CDR2 SMNVEV (reference sequence). The length of the CDR3 is 18 residues. V was pared by 6 bases and J by 0 bases, with 6 bases of the junction left unmatched. In DNA, the CDR3 is TGTGCCAGCAGCGGTGGGGACAGGGGGCTCTCTGGGGCCAACGTCCTGACTTTC. Its protein product is CASSGGDRGLSGANVLTF.

This chain joins TRBV30 and TRBJ2-1; D unresolved. Per the germline V gene, CDR1 is GTSNPN and CDR2 is SVGIG (reference sequence). There are 14 residues in the CDR3. With 2 bases removed from V and 8 bases from J, the gap between germline ends came to 16 bases. In nucleotides, the CDR3 is TGTGCCTGGAGTCTGCTTCTACTGGTTGATGAGCAGTTCTTC. It codes for CAWSLLLLVDEQFF. The variable domain in full, completed from reference TRBV30 and TRBJ2-1, reads SQTIHQWPATLVQPVGSPLSLECTVEGTSNPNLYWYRQAAGRGLQLLFYSVGIGQISSEVPQNLSASRPQDRQFILSSKKLLLSDSGFYLCAWSLLLLVDEQFFGPGTRLTVL.

The V call is TRBV6-1, the J call TRBJ2-5; 8 bases match TRBD2. From germline, CDR1 is MNHNS and CDR2 SASEGT. The CDR3 consists of 14 residues. V lost 8 bases, J lost 3 bases, and 8 bases stayed unmatched. This CDR3 reads CASGGTGGEETQYF. The CDR3 coding sequence is TGTGCCAGCGGGGGAACGGGAGGGGAAGAGACCCAGTACTTC.

This chain joins TRBV7-9 and TRBJ1-2, with 8 positions matching TRBD1. This CDR3 comprises 18 residues. Unmatched junction bases numbered 15, after V lost 2 bases and J lost 4 bases. The germline V gene has CDR1 SEHNR and CDR2 FQNEAQ (reference sequence). In DNA form, the CDR3 reads TGTGCCAGCAGCTTATTGGGTGACTTGGCAGGGGGCTTCTATGGCTACACCTTC. This gives the protein CASSLLGDLAGGFYGYTF.

This chain joins TRBV12-3 or TRBV12-4 and TRBJ2-1; D tentatively fits TRBD1 or TRBD2 (5 bases each). There are 19 residues in the CDR3. V was trimmed by 6 bases and J by 1 base, leaving 25 bases between them. This CDR3 is CASSQGLGSVSTSYNEQFF. CDR3 DNA: TGTGCCAGCAGCCAGGGCTTGGGGAGCGTCTCCACATCCTACAATGAGCAGTTCTTC.

This clonotype was found a few times. The rearrangement uses TRBV4-2 and TRBJ2-7, with 7 bases fitting TRBD2. Germline V lookup: CDR1 LGHNA, CDR2 YNFKEQ. There are 14 residues in the CDR3. V lost 0 bases, J lost 5 bases, and 4 bases stayed unmatched. CDR3 nucleotide sequence: TGTGCCAGCAGCCAAGATCCCCGGGGGGACGAGCAGTACTTC. It specifies CASSQDPRGDEQYF.

This rearrangement joins TRBV7-8 to TRBJ2-3; D gene ambiguous. This CDR3 contains 14 residues. Germline assignment: CDR1 SGHVS and CDR2 FQNEAQ. V was clipped by 5 bases and J by 2 bases, with 11 bases between them. The CDR3 region is CASSLRWITDTQYF. The CDR3 DNA follows: TGTGCCAGCAGCCTCCGGTGGATCACAGATACGCAGTATTTT.

This clonotype was detected ten times or more. This sequence joins TRBV5-1 and TRBJ2-1, with 13 bases fitting TRBD2. The CDR3 totals 16 residues. After removal of 2 bases from V and 7 bases from J, the junction contained 6 bases not matched to a gene. In germline, CDR1 is SGHRS, CDR2 YFSETQ. The CDR3 nucleotides read TGCGCCAGCAGCTTAAGACTAGCGGGAGGAGGGAATGAGCAGTTCTTC. Its protein product is CASSLRLAGGGNEQFF.

This clonotype has more than one count but fewer than ten. The chain links TRBV3-1 to TRBJ2-7; D is tentatively TRBD1 or TRBD2 (5 bases each). Germline V CDR1 and CDR2: LGHDT, YNNKEL (reference sequence). The V and J ends lost 3 bases and 7 bases respectively, with 13 bases between them. The CDR3 has 13 residues. CDR3 sequence: CASSHGTFGEQYF. In DNA, the CDR3 is TGTGCCAGCAGCCACGGGACGTTTGGAGAGCAGTACTTC.

The chain joins TRBV5-6 to TRBJ2-5; D assignment may be TRBD1 or TRBD2 (5 bases each). CDR1 is SGHDT, CDR2 YYEEEE, per germline. The CDR3 runs 17 residues. V was cut by 3 bases and J by 5 bases, with 23 bases left in between. CDR3 DNA: TGTGCCAGCAGCTCCCCCATAGGGGACGGGGTCCGGGAGACCCAGTACTTC. Translating it yields CASSSPIGDGVRETQYF.

The chain joins TRBV4-2 to TRBJ1-1; maybe TRBD1 (5 bases). Germline-derived CDR1 and CDR2 are LGHNA and YNFKEQ. V shed 3 bases and J shed 4 bases, with 15 bases lying between them. The CDR3 covers 15 residues. Here the CDR3 DNA reads TGTGCCAGCAGCCACGCTGGGGGGATGGGCACTGAAGCTTTCTTT. Its translation is CASSHAGGMGTEAFF.

This clonotype was detected ten times or more. This sequence joins TRBV12-3 or TRBV12-4 and TRBJ1-1, with no clear D. V gave up 0 bases and J gave up 1 base, with 3 bases separating them. The CDR3 loop spans 13 amino acids. The CDR3 sequence: CASSLAPNTEAFF. As DNA, the CDR3 is TGTGCCAGCAGTTTAGCACCGAACACTGAAGCTTTCTTT.

In its sample, this clonotype was seen many times. The rearrangement uses TRBV24-1 and TRBJ2-3; possibly TRBD1 for D (6 bases). The length of the CDR3 is 16 residues. Per germline, CDR1 KGHDR and CDR2 SFDVKD. V was trimmed by 7 bases and J by 0 bases, leaving 16 bases between them. CDR3 nucleotide sequence: TGTGCCACCAGGGCTACCCAGGGACAAAGCACAGATACGCAGTATTTT. It is translated as CATRATQGQSTDTQYF.

This sequence joins TRBV15 and TRBJ2-7; 7 bases fit TRBD1. Germline CDR1 LNHNV, CDR2 YYDKDF (reference sequence). Losses at the gene ends were 2 bases for V and 0 bases for J; bases not matched to a gene: 10. The CDR3 sequence is 17 residues long. Written as DNA, the CDR3 is TGTGCCACCAGCAGATCCTCAATCCGGGACAGCTCCTACGAGCAGTACTTC. Its protein is CATSRSSIRDSSYEQYF.

The chain joins TRBV7-9 to TRBJ2-3, with 12 positions matching TRBD2. The trim removed 5 bases at V and 6 bases at J, leaving 18 bases unmatched. The CDR3 is 19 amino acids. Germline CDR1 and CDR2: SEHNR and FQNEAQ (reference sequence). CDR3 in DNA: TGTGCCAGCAGCCAGACCATATGGACTAGCGGGGCACCTCCGGATACGCAGTATTTT. It encodes CASSQTIWTSGAPPDTQYF.

V gene TRBV6-5 combines with J gene TRBJ2-6, with D hard to call. Trimming removed 2 bases from V and 1 base from J, with 9 bases in between. Per the germline V gene, CDR1 is MNHEY and CDR2 is SVGAGI. The CDR3 length is 16 residues. CDR3 bases: TGTGCCAGCAGTTACCCGGACGAGTCTGGGGCCAACGTCCTGACTTTC. It codes for CASSYPDESGANVLTF.

V is TRBV9 and J is TRBJ1-1, with 7 bases lining up with TRBD1. The CDR3 loop spans 15 amino acids. The V gene's germline CDR1 is SGDLS and CDR2 YYNGEE. With V trimmed by 4 bases and J by 3 bases, 9 bases remained unmatched. CDR3 in DNA: TGTGCCAGCAGCCTCAACCCTACAGGGGACACTGAAGCTTTCTTT. Translating it yields CASSLNPTGDTEAFF.

This clonotype was seen a few times. V usage is TRBV12-3 or TRBV12-4 and J usage is TRBJ2-7, with 9 bases that match TRBD1. Trimming at V came to 3 bases and at J to 3 bases, leaving 6 bases not matched to a gene. The CDR3 loop spans 15 amino acids. This chain's CDR3 is CASSFGDREIYEQYF. The CDR3 DNA is TGTGCCAGCAGTTTCGGGGACAGGGAGATCTACGAGCAGTACTTC.

This clonotype was observed a few times. The chain combines TRBV7-2 with TRBJ2-6; either TRBD1 or TRBD2 may supply D (5 bases each). Germline CDR1 reads SGHTA; CDR2 reads FQGNSA. This CDR3 has 17 amino acids. V lost 2 bases and J lost 0, with 11 bases in between. CDR3 coding DNA: TGTGCCAGCAGCTTACGGGACGGCCGCTCTGGGGCCAACGTCCTGACTTTC. Translating it yields CASSLRDGRSGANVLTF.

The CDR3 region is CASSSGLTTPYEQYF. CDR3 DNA: TGTGCCAGCAGCTCGGGCCTCACCACCCCCTACGAGCAGTACTTC. V is TRBV5-4 and J is TRBJ2-7; D gene unclear. Deletions cut 3 bases from V and 2 bases from J, with 15 bases between. Germline CDR1 and CDR2: SGHNT and YYREEE (reference sequence). The CDR3 covers 15 residues. Variable domain in full (rest from reference TRBV5-4 and TRBJ2-7): ETGVTQSPTHLIKTRGQQVTLRCSSQSGHNTVSWYQQALGQGPQFIFQYYREEENGRGNFPPRFSGLQFPNYSSELNVNALELDDSALYLCASSSGLTTPYEQYFGPGTRLTVT.

The gene calls are TRBV5-1 and TRBJ2-2; D ambiguous. Trimming took off 0 bases at V and 0 bases at J, with 15 bases between the two ends. There are 18 residues in the CDR3. CDR1 SGHRS and CDR2 YFSETQ come from the germline V gene. The DNA of the CDR3 is TGCGCCAGCAGCTTGGGTCGTACCGCCGTAACGAACACCGGGGAGCTGTTTTTT. This sequence encodes CASSLGRTAVTNTGELFF.